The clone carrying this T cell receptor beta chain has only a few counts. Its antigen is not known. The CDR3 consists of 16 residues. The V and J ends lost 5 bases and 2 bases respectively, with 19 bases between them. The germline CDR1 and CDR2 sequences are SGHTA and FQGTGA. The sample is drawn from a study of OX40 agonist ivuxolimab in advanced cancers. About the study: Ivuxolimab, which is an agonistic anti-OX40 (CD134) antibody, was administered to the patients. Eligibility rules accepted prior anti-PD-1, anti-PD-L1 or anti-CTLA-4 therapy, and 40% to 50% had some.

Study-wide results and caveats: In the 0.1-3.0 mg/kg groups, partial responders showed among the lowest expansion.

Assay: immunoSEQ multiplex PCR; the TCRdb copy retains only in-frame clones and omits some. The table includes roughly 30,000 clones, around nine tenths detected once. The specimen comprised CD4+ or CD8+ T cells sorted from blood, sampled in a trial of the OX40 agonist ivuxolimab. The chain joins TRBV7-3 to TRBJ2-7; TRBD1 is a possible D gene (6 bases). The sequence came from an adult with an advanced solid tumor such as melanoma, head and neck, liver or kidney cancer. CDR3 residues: CASSQSPTGITYEQYF. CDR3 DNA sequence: TGTGCCAGCAGCCAAAGTCCGACAGGCATTACCTACGAGCAGTACTTC.